The clone carrying this T cell receptor beta chain was seen a handful of times. This sample is part of a study of blood T cell repertoires in COVID-19. V lost 4 bases and J 2 bases, leaving 6 bases between the germline ends. The length of the CDR3 is 14 residues. CDR1 is SGHTA, CDR2 FQGTGA, per germline. Authors' methods: From reference gene primer amplification, estimates of nucleated cell counts were derived. Method: immunoSEQ multiplex PCR; TCRdb's copy keeps in-frame clones and lacks some. The D gene and trimming were derived from the DNA, and the V and J assignments and clone size from that table. The profile shows around 300,000 clones, about 89% of them singletons. Participants were aged about 18 to 95 years, lived in 24 US areas, and enrolled virtually.

Sequenced input: PBMCs or T cells enriched from blood (not recorded which). The sequence came from a woman in her forties who had recovered from COVID-19. The V gene is TRBV7-3, the J gene TRBJ2-6, with D possibly being TRBD1 (5 bases). The CDR3 sequence is CASSWGAGANVLTF. DNA of the CDR3: TGTGCCAGCAGCTGGGGCGCTGGGGCCAACGTCCTGACTTTC. The full variable domain, rest sourced from reference TRBV7-3 and TRBJ2-6, is GAGVSQTPSNKVTEKGKYVELRCDPISGHTALYWYRQSLGQGPEFLIYFQGTGAADDSGLPNDRFFAVRPEGSVSTLKIQRTERGDSAVYLCASSWGAGANVLTFGAGSRLTVL.